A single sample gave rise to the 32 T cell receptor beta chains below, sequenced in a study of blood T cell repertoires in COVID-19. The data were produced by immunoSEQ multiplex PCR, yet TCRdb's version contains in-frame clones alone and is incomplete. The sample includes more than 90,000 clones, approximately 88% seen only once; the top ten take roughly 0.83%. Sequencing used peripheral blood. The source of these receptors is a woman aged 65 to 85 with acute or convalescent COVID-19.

This CDR3 reads CASSSENSPLHF. For the CDR3, the DNA is TGTGCCAGCAGCTCGGAGAATTCACCCCTCCACTTT. J is TRBJ1-6 and V is TRBV5-4; D gene ambiguous. Germline lookup yields CDR1 SGHNT and CDR2 YYREEE (reference sequence). The ends were cut back, 3 bases at V and 7 bases at J, with 5 bases in the middle. The CDR3 runs 12 residues. Supplemented by reference TRBV5-4 and TRBJ1-6, the full variable domain reads ETGVTQSPTHLIKTRGQQVTLRCSSQSGHNTVSWYQQALGQGPQFIFQYYREEENGRGNFPPRFSGLQFPNYSSELNVNALELDDSALYLCASSSENSPLHFGNGTRLTVT.

The CDR3 nucleotides read TGTGCCAGCAGCTCAGGGGGTCGGACCGGGGAGCTGTTTTTT. Amino acids: CASSSGGRTGELFF. The chain joins TRBV7-9 to TRBJ2-2, with 7 positions matching TRBD1. CDR3 size: 14 residues. The trim removed 4 bases at V and 5 bases at J, leaving 4 bases unmatched. Germline assignment: CDR1 SEHNR and CDR2 FQNEAQ (reference sequence).

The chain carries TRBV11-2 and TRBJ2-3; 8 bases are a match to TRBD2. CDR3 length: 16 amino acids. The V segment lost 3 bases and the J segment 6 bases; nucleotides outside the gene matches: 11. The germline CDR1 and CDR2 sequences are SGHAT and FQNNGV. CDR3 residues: CASSFMAGGTWDTQYF. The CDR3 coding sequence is TGTGCCAGCAGCTTTATGGCGGGAGGAACCTGGGATACGCAGTATTTT.

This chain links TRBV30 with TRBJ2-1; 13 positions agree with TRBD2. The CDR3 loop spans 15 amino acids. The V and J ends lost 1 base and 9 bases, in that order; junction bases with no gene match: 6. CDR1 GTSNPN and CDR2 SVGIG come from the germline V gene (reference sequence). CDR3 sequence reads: CAWSAPGLAGFEQFF. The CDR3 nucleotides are TGTGCCTGGAGTGCGCCGGGACTAGCGGGATTTGAGCAGTTCTTC.

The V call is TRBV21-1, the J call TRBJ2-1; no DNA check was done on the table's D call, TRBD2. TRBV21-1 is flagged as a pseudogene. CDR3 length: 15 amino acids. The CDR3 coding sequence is TGTGCCAGCTTCCACGGGGGAGGCACCTACAATGAGCAGTTCTTC. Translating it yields CASFHGGGTYNEQFF.

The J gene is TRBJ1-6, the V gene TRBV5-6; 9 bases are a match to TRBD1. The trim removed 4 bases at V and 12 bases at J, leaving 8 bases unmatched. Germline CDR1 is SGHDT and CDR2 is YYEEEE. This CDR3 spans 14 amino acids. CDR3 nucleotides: TGTGCCAGCAGCCCGGGACAGGGACGGGGACCCCTCCACTTT. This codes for CASSPGQGRGPLHF. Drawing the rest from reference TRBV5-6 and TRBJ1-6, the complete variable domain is DAGVTQSPTHLIKTRGQQVTLRCSPKSGHDTVSWYQQALGQGPQFIFQYYEEEERQRGNFPDRFSGHQFPNYSSELNVNALLLGDSALYLCASSPGQGRGPLHFGNGTRLTVT.

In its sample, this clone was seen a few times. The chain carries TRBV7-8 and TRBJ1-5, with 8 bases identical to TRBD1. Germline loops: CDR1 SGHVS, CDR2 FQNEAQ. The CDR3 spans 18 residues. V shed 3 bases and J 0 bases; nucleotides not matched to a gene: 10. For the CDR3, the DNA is TGTGCCAGCAGCTTCGCACCTCAGGGGGCAAATAGCAATCAGCCCCAGCATTTT. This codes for CASSFAPQGANSNQPQHF.

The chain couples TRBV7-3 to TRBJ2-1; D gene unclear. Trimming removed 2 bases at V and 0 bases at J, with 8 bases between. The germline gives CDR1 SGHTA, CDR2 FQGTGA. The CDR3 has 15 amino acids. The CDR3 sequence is CASSLFSSSYNEQFF. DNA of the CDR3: TGTGCCAGCAGCTTATTCTCCAGCTCCTACAATGAGCAGTTCTTC.

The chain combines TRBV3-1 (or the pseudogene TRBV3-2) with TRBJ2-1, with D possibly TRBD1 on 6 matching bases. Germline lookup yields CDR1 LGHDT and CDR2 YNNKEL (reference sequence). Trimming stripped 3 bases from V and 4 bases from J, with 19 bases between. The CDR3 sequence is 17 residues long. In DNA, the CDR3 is TGTGCCAGCAGCCATCCTTTACAGGGCCGGAATTACAATGAGCAGTTCTTC. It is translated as CASSHPLQGRNYNEQFF.

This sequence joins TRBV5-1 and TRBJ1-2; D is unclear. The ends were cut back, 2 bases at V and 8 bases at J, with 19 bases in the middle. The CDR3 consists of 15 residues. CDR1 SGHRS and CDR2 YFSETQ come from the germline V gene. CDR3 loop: CASSFLGESPEGYTF. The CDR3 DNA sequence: TGCGCCAGCAGCTTCCTCGGGGAGAGCCCTGAGGGCTACACCTTC. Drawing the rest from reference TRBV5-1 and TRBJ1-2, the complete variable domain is KAGVTQTPRYLIKTRGQQVTLSCSPISGHRSVSWYQQTPGQGLQFLFEYFSETQRNKGNFPGRFSGRQFSNSRSEMNVSTLELGDSALYLCASSFLGESPEGYTFGSGTRLTVV.

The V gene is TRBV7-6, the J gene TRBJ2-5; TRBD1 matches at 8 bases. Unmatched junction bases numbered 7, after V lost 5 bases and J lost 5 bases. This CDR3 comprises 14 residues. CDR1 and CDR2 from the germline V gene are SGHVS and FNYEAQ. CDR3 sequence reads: CASSPLNRGETQYF. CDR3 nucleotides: TGTGCCAGCAGCCCCCTCAACAGGGGGGAGACCCAGTACTTC.

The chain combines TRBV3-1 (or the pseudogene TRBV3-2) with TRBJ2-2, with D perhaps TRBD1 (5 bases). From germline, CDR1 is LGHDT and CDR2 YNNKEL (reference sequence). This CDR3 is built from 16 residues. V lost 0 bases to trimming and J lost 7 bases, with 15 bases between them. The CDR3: CASSQDQFFRDGELFF. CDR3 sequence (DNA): TGTGCCAGCAGCCAAGATCAGTTTTTCAGGGACGGGGAGCTGTTTTTT.

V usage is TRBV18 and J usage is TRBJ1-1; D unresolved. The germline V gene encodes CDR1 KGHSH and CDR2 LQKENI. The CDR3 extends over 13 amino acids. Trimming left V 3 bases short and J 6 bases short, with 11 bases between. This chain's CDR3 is CASSPQANAEAFF. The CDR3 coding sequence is TGTGCCAGCTCACCTCAGGCAAACGCTGAAGCTTTCTTT.

CDR3 region: CASSLAGGQGDSGYTF. In DNA form, the CDR3 reads TGCGCCAGCAGCTTGGCAGGCGGACAGGGTGACTCTGGCTACACCTTC. The chain carries TRBV5-1 and TRBJ1-2, with 8 bases fitting TRBD1. Losses at the gene ends were 0 bases for V and 7 bases for J; bases not matched to a gene: 11. There are 16 residues in the CDR3. Germline V CDR1 and CDR2: SGHRS, YFSETQ. Full variable domain (outside the CDR3, taken from reference TRBV5-1 and TRBJ1-2): KAGVTQTPRYLIKTRGQQVTLSCSPISGHRSVSWYQQTPGQGLQFLFEYFSETQRNKGNFPGRFSGRQFSNSRSEMNVSTLELGDSALYLCASSLAGGQGDSGYTFGSGTRLTVV.

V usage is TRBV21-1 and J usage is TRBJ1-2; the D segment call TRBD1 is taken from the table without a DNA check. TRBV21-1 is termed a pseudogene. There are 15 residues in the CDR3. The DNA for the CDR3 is TGTGCCAGCACCGTGGGACAACTCACAAACTATGGCTACACCTTC. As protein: CASTVGQLTNYGYTF.

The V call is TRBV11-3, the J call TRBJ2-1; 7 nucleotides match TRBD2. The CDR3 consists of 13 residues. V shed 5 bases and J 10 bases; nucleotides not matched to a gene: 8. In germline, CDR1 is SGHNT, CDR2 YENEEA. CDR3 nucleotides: TGTGCCAGCAGCCTAGGGTTCGGGGGGGAGCAGTTCTTC. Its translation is CASSLGFGGEQFF.

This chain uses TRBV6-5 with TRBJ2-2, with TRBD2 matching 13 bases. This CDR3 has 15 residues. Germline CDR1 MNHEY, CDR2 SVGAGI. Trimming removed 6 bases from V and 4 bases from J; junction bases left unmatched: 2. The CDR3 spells CASSGLAGVTGELFF. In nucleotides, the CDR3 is TGTGCCAGCAGCGGACTAGCGGGAGTCACCGGGGAGCTGTTTTTT.

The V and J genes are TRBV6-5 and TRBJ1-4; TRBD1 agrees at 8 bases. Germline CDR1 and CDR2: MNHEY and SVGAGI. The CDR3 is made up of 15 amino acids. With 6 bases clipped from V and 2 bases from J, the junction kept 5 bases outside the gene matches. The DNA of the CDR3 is TGTGCCAGCAGGGTGGACAGGGACACTAATGAAAAACTGTTTTTT. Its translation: CASRVDRDTNEKLFF.

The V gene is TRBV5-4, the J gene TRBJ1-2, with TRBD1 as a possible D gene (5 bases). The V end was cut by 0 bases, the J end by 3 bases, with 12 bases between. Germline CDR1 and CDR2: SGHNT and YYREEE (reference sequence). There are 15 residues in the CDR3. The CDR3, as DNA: TGTGCCAGCAGCTTGGTCGGGGGTTTTGACTATGGCTACACCTTC. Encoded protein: CASSLVGGFDYGYTF.

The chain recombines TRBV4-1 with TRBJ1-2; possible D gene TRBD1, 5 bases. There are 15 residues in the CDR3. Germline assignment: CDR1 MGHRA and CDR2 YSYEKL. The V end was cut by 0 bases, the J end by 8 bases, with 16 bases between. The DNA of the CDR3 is TGCGCCAGCAGCCAAGATATAGGGGCCGATCGAGGCTACACCTTC. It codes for CASSQDIGADRGYTF.

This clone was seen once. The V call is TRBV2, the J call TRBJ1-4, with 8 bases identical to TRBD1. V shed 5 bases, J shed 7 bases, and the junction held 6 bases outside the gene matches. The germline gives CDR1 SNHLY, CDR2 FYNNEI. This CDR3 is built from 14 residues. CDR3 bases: TGTGCCAGCAGTCTCCAGGGGGCGGGTGAAAAACTGTTTTTT. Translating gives CASSLQGAGEKLFF.

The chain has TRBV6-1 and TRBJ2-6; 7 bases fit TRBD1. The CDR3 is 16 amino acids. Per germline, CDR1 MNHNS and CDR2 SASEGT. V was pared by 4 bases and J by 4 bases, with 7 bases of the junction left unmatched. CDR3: CASSGDRVGGANVLTF. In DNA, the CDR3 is TGTGCCAGCAGTGGCGACAGGGTTGGCGGGGCCAACGTCCTGACTTTC.

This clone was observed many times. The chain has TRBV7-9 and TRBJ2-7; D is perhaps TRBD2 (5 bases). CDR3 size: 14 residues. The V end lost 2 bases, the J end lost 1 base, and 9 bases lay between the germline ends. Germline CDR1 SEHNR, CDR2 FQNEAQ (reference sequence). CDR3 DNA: TGTGCCAGCAGCTTATATAGCGCATCCTACGAGCAGTACTTC. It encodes CASSLYSASYEQYF.

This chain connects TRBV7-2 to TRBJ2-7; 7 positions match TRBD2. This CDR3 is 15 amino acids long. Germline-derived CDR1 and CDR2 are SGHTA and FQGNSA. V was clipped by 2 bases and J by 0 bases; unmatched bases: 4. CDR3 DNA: TGTGCCAGCAGCTTATCTAGCGGCAGCTCCTACGAGCAGTACTTC. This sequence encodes CASSLSSGSSYEQYF.

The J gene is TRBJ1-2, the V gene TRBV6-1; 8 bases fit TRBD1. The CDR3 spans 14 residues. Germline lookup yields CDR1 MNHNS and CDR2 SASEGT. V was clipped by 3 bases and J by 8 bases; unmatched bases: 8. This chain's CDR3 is CASSDGLTGDGYTF. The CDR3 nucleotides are TGTGCCAGCAGTGATGGGTTGACAGGGGACGGCTACACCTTC.

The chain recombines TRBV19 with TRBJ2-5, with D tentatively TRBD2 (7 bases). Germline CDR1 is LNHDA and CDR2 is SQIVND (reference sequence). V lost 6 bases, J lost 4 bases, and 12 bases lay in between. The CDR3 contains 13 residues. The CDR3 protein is CASRSRGGETQYF. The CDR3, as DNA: TGTGCCAGTAGATCAAGGGGGGGAGAGACCCAGTACTTC.

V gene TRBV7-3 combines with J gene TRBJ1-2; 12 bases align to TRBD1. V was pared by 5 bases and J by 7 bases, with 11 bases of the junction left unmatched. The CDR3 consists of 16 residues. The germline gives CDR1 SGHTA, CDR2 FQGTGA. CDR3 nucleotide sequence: TGTGCCAGCAGCCTGAACCCCGGGACAGGGGGCGCTGGCTACACCTTC. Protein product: CASSLNPGTGGAGYTF. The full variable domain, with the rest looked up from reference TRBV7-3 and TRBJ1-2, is GAGVSQTPSNKVTEKGKYVELRCDPISGHTALYWYRQSLGQGPEFLIYFQGTGAADDSGLPNDRFFAVRPEGSVSTLKIQRTERGDSAVYLCASSLNPGTGGAGYTFGSGTRLTVV.

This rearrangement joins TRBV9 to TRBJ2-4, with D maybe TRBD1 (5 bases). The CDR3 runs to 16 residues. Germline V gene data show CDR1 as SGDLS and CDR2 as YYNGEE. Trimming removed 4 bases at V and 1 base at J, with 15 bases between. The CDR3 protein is CASSPQGAMAKNIQYF. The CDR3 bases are TGTGCCAGCAGCCCTCAAGGGGCAATGGCCAAAAACATTCAGTACTTC.

The DNA of the CDR3 is TGTGCCAGCAGCCAAGGTCGGCGGGAGGGCCCCGAGACCCAGTACTTC. Its translation is CASSQGRREGPETQYF. J is TRBJ2-5 and V is TRBV4-2; TRBD2 aligns across 9 bases. Trimming at V came to 1 base and at J to 5 bases, leaving 8 bases not matched to a gene. This CDR3 region has 16 residues. Germline CDR1 LGHNA, CDR2 YNFKEQ.

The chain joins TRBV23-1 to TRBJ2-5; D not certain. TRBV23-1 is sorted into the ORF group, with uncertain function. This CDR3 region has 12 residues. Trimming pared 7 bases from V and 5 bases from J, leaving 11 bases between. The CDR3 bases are TGCGCCAGCACCCAAATGAGCGAGACCCAGTACTTC. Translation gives CASTQMSETQYF.

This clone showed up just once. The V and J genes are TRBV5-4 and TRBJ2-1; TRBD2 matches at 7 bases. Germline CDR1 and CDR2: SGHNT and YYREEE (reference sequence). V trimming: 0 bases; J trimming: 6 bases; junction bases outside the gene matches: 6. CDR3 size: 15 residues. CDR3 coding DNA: TGTGCCAGCAGCTTGGGCGGGAGATTAGGCAATGAGCAGTTCTTC. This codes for CASSLGGRLGNEQFF. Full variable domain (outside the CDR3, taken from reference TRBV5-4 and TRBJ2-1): ETGVTQSPTHLIKTRGQQVTLRCSSQSGHNTVSWYQQALGQGPQFIFQYYREEENGRGNFPPRFSGLQFPNYSSELNVNALELDDSALYLCASSLGGRLGNEQFFGPGTRLTVL.

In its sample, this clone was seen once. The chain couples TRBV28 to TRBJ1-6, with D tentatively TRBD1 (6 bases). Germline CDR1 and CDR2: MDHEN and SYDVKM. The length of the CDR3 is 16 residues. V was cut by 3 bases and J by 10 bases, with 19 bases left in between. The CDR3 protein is CASSFVVGGALSPLHF. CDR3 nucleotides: TGTGCCAGCAGTTTCGTCGTCGGGGGGGCCCTATCACCCCTCCACTTT. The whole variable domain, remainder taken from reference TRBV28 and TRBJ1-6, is DVKVTQSSRYLVKRTGEKVFLECVQDMDHENMFWYRQDPGLGLRLIYFSYDVKMKEKGDIPEGYSVSREKKERFSLILESASTNQTSMYLCASSFVVGGALSPLHFGNGTRLTVT.